This TCR beta chain was identified in a study of identical twins. Overall study results and limits: Out-of-frame TCR alpha sharing in monozygotic twins exceeded recombination model predictions. Out-of-frame alpha sequences common to twins exhibited a surplus of low generation probability. Insertions ran lower in abundant cord blood beta clonotypes, though not in memory repertoires. Zero-insertion analyses might be partly confounded by invariant T cells like MAIT and iNKT.

TCRdb ran MiXCR on the 5' RACE reads and lists one entry per CDR3 protein. The sample carries 1.5 million to 2 million distinct CDR3 sequences, 32% recorded once. This clonotype was counted at least ten times. Its target is unknown. Germline loops: CDR1 DFQATT, CDR2 SNEGSKA (reference sequence). The CDR3 length is 13 residues. Trimming removed 6 bases from V and 2 bases from J; junction bases left unmatched: 6. The receptor comes from a newborn girl in good health. The genes are TRBV20-1 and TRBJ1-2, with TRBD1 matching over 7 bases. Material for sequencing was cord blood. The CDR3 region has the DNA TGCAGTGCCCCGGGACAGCCAAACTATGGCTACACCTTC. Amino acids: CSAPGQPNYGYTF.